Sequencing of this T cell receptor beta chain was carried out in a study of blood T cell repertoires in COVID-19 (dated by TCRdb to 2020 to 2021). For context, the study as a whole: Samples from collaborators originated in the United States, Italy and Spain and spanned both the acute and convalescent phases of COVID-19. HLA class I and class II types, where available, came from metadata supplied by the sample provider rather than from assay-based typing. The dataset comprised deeply sampled blood TCRbeta repertoires from subjects exposed to, actively infected with, or recovered from COVID-19. The prospective study material was composed of cDNA or gDNA derived from T cells, B-cell-depleted T cells, or PBMCs. The samples were drawn from two sources: the first 160 participants of the ongoing ImmuneRACE study, and approximately 1,300 subjects contributed by 6 global collaborators. A de-identified subject ID, COVID-19 status, age in years and sex were almost always included in the sample metadata. The repertoires were released in a freely available public database intended as a resource for research on the immune response to SARS-CoV-2.

TCRbeta CDR3 regions were amplified from genomic DNA using the immunoSEQ Assay, a bias-controlled multiplex PCR. In the authors' own workflow: The number of nucleated cells in each sample was estimated from the amplification of reference gene primers within the assay. To quantify the absolute abundance of each unique TCRbeta CDR3 rearrangement, sequence reads were collapsed and filtered. For each sample, productive Simpson clonality was calculated as the square root of Simpson's diversity index across productive rearrangements. TCRdb holds this immuneACCESS table with in-frame rearrangements only. Some clones are missing; in checked studies, unresolved V genes explain under half, and the rest has no known cause. Clone size and the V and J calls come from that table; the DNA yielded D and trimming. The table for this sample lists approximately 21,000 clones; around 90% of them were counted only once. The ten largest make up about 18% of the sample.

The CDR3 sequence holds 17 residues, the cysteine and phenylalanine included. Solely the CDR3 DNA is kept, with 51 bases framed from the first base. V loses 4 bases of germline sequence and J loses 1 base, and the interval between the two ends is 17 bases. Looking up the germline V gene yields CDR1 SGHRS and CDR2 YFSETQ. Results and caveats for the whole study, not just this receptor: The quantity of clinical and demographic metadata differed by source and by participant and was supplied without curation.

As regards this clone: The clone's antigen remains unknown. Base qualities are missing; no much larger clone stands one base away.

The collaborating institutions used their own protocols to collect whole blood in K2EDTA tubes. For TCRbeta analysis, collaborator samples were shipped as frozen whole blood, as isolated PBMCs, or as DNA extracted from either sample type. This sequence was found in a human donor in a cohort sampled during active COVID-19. The sample consisted of peripheral blood. In this chain, TRBV5-1 is recombined with TRBJ1-4; the D segment could be TRBD1, given 5 matching bases. The CDR3 region reads CASSRRGGGGTNEKLFF. The DNA is as follows: TGCGCCAGCAGCCGTAGGGGAGGAGGAGGAACTAATGAAAAACTGTTTTTT.